The 3 T cell receptor beta chains listed next were all sequenced from one sample in a study of Ad26.COV2.S vaccination and SARS-CoV-2 variants. Profiling relied on immunoSEQ multiplex PCR, and the TCRdb table lists in-frame clones only, not all of them. The sample holds 360,000 or so clones, around 90% seen once. Stated treatment: 15 to 20 received Ad26.COV2.S at low or high dose, single or two shots; several received placebo; per-sample allocation not given. After the first vaccine or placebo injection, samples were drawn on day 63. Source: peripheral blood, taken in a trial of Ad26.COV2.S vaccine versus placebo. All receptors derive from a person aged 18-60 years who received the Ad26.COV2.S COVID-19 vaccine or a placebo.

The chain is built from TRBV6-5 and TRBJ2-7, with 7 bases lining up with TRBD2. Trimming took 7 bases from V and 0 from J; bases not matched to a gene: 9. This CDR3 contains 15 residues. Per the germline V gene, CDR1 is MNHEY and CDR2 is SVGAGI. This CDR3 reads CASKAGGGNSYEQYF. CDR3 bases: TGTGCCAGCAAGGCGGGCGGGGGAAACTCCTACGAGCAGTACTTC.

The genes are TRBV9 and TRBJ2-5, with 8 bases aligning to TRBD1. This CDR3 is 14 amino acids long. V lost 4 bases, J lost 3 bases, and 5 bases stayed unmatched. Germline CDR1 is SGDLS and CDR2 is YYNGEE. The CDR3 sequence: CASSTRTGKETQYF. CDR3 DNA: TGTGCCAGCAGCACCCGGACAGGGAAAGAGACCCAGTACTTC.

The chain joins TRBV14 to TRBJ2-1, with 7 positions matching TRBD2. CDR3 length equals 15 residues. Germline V gene lookup returns CDR1 SGHDN and CDR2 FVKESK. The J segment lost 5 bases and the V segment lost 4 bases, leaving 8 bases of the junction unmatched. The CDR3: CASSLGVAGDNEQFF. Here the CDR3 DNA reads TGTGCCAGCAGCCTTGGGGTGGCGGGGGACAATGAGCAGTTCTTC.